These 3 T cell receptor beta chains originate from one sample sequenced in a study of graft-versus-host responses after intestinal transplantation. Using immunoSEQ multiplex PCR, the repertoire was profiled, and TCRdb retains in-frame clones only, with some absent. The data show 20,000 to 25,000 clones, just under 40% seen once. The sequencing here drew on alloreactive CD4+ T cells from a mixed lymphocyte reaction culture, taken before intestinal transplant. Indicated subset: CFSE-low proliferating T cells sorted from approximately six-day pre-transplant mixed lymphocyte reaction (GvH or HvG direction). These receptors originate from a human patient who received an intestinal transplant.

The chain has TRBV6-6 and TRBJ2-2, with 10 bases lining up with TRBD2. Germline V gives CDR1 MNHNY, CDR2 SVGAGI (reference sequence). V trimming: 9 bases; J trimming: 5 bases; junction bases outside the gene matches: 9. The CDR3 runs to 15 residues. The CDR3 DNA reads TGTGCCAGTATAAAGCGGGAGGGTCGGACCGGGGAGCTGTTTTTT. Translated: CASIKREGRTGELFF.

This clone was detected a few times. The CDR3 loop is CASSLQGVNYGYTF. The DNA of the CDR3 is TGTGCCAGCAGTCTACAGGGAGTAAACTATGGCTACACCTTC. The V and J genes are TRBV2 and TRBJ1-2, with D perhaps matching TRBD1 (6 bases). Germline V lookup: CDR1 SNHLY, CDR2 FYNNEI. Trimming shortened V by 5 bases and J by 2 bases, and 12 bases separated the two germline ends. The length of the CDR3 is 14 residues.

This clone is medium-sized. The chain recombines TRBV9 with TRBJ1-2, with a weak D call TRBD1 (5 bases). Germline CDR1 and CDR2: SGDLS and YYNGEE. The V end lost 0 bases, the J end lost 5 bases, and 20 bases lay between the germline ends. The CDR3 spans 17 residues. The chain's CDR3 is CASSVAPTGRALYGYTF. The CDR3 coding sequence is TGTGCCAGCAGCGTAGCCCCTACGGGCAGGGCCCTGTATGGCTACACCTTC.